Below, 23 T cell receptor beta chains from the same sample are listed, as sequenced in a study of T cell repertoires and HLA-DP antigens. Produced via immunoSEQ multiplex PCR; TCRdb's table is partial and in-frame only. The table records approximately 100,000 clones, around nine tenths of them present only once. No antigens are known for them. The source material was CD4+ T cells from PBMCs. The receptors derive from a man between 50 and 59 years old in good health and CMV-seronegative.

This sequence joins TRBV28 and TRBJ1-2, with D perhaps TRBD1 (5 bases). V was cut by 6 bases and J by 4 bases, with 12 bases left in between. Germline V gene sequence: CDR1 MDHEN, CDR2 SYDVKM. This CDR3 contains 13 residues. CDR3 amino acids: CASRAPGFYGYTF. The CDR3 DNA sequence: TGTGCCAGCAGAGCTCCAGGGTTCTATGGCTACACCTTC.

This chain joins TRBV2 and TRBJ2-3, with TRBD2 identical over 7 bases. With V trimmed by 8 bases and J by 0 bases, 5 bases remained unmatched. The CDR3 contains 14 residues. The V gene's germline CDR1 is SNHLY and CDR2 FYNNEI. This CDR3 is CASRLAPSTDTQYF. The CDR3 DNA is TGTGCCAGCCGACTAGCACCGAGCACAGATACGCAGTATTTT.

This rearrangement joins TRBV5-1 to TRBJ2-7, with unresolved D. CDR3 length: 14 residues. Germline-derived CDR1 and CDR2 are SGHRS and YFSETQ. The V gene lost 0 bases and the J gene lost 1 base, with 8 bases spanning the gap. The CDR3 nucleotides are TGCGCCAGCAGCTTGGCCGGCGGATCCTACGAGCAGTACTTC. Its protein is CASSLAGGSYEQYF.

The V call is TRBV5-1, the J call TRBJ2-7; the D is unclear. Trimming removed 3 bases at V and 3 bases at J, with 10 bases between. From germline, CDR1 is SGHRS and CDR2 YFSETQ. The CDR3 extends over 13 amino acids. The CDR3 spells CASSSRSGYEQYF. The DNA for the CDR3 is TGCGCCAGCAGCTCCCGGTCTGGCTACGAGCAGTACTTC.

Concerning this clone itself: The same CDR3 is also encoded by other DNA sequences in this sample. The V gene is TRBV4-2, the J gene TRBJ1-6; 11 nucleotides align to TRBD1. CDR1 is LGHNA and CDR2 is YNFKEQ in the germline V gene. V dropped 0 bases and J dropped 9; count of bases not matched to a gene: 4. The CDR3 is made up of 16 amino acids. The CDR3: CASSQDRGQGVSPLHF. In DNA form, the CDR3 reads TGTGCCAGCAGCCAAGATAGGGGACAGGGGGTTTCACCCCTCCACTTT.

CDR3 DNA: TGTGCCAGCAGCGCGGGACGGGGGGAGTATGGCTACACCTTC. Its translation is CASSAGRGEYGYTF. The chain employs TRBV14 and TRBJ1-2; weak D call: TRBD1 (5 bases). V dropped 5 bases and J dropped 5 bases, with 15 bases sitting between them. Germline V lookup: CDR1 SGHDN, CDR2 FVKESK. The CDR3 has 14 amino acids.

The chain couples TRBV7-2 to TRBJ1-4; 7 nucleotides agree with TRBD1. Per the germline V gene, CDR1 is SGHTA and CDR2 is FQGNSA. The length of the CDR3 is 15 residues. Trimming at V came to 5 bases and at J to 3 bases, leaving 6 bases not matched to a gene. The CDR3, as DNA: TGTGCCAGCAGCCCCCAGACAGGGCCTAATGAAAAACTGTTTTTT. It translates to CASSPQTGPNEKLFF.

This clone was picked up one time. V is TRBV6-6 and J is TRBJ1-1, with a tentative D call TRBD1 (5 bases). From germline, CDR1 is MNHNY and CDR2 SVGAGI (reference sequence). The CDR3 length is 13 residues. V shed 2 bases and J shed 5 bases, with 9 bases lying between them. CDR3 coding DNA: TGTGCCAGCAGTTACGGGGGGGGTACTGAAGCTTTCTTT. Amino acids: CASSYGGGTEAFF.

The genes are TRBV13 and TRBJ2-1; 11 positions match TRBD2. Germline trimming cut 6 bases from V and 0 bases from J; bases unmatched to any gene: 4. The CDR3 totals 16 residues. Looked up from germline, CDR1 is PRHDT and CDR2 is FYEKMQ (reference sequence). The CDR3 is CASRGLAESSYNEQFF. DNA for the CDR3: TGTGCCAGCAGGGGACTAGCGGAAAGCTCCTACAATGAGCAGTTCTTC.

This chain links TRBV7-8 with TRBJ2-7; 15 nucleotides match TRBD2. This CDR3 spans 16 amino acids. V was pared by 5 bases and J by 5 bases, with 7 bases of the junction left unmatched. The V gene's germline CDR1 is SGHVS and CDR2 FQNEAQ. The CDR3 protein is CASSKGLAGGTHEQYF. CDR3 nucleotides: TGTGCCAGCAGCAAAGGACTAGCGGGAGGGACCCACGAGCAGTACTTC.

Only a few counts were recorded for this clone. V usage is TRBV5-1 and J usage is TRBJ2-1; TRBD2 aligns across 8 bases. Trimming took 4 bases from V and 8 from J; bases not matched to a gene: 14. The germline V gene has CDR1 SGHRS and CDR2 YFSETQ. This CDR3 has 16 amino acids. The chain's CDR3 is CASSTDSGKVRHEQFF. Here the CDR3 DNA reads TGCGCCAGCAGCACCGATAGCGGGAAGGTCCGACATGAGCAGTTCTTC.

This chain uses TRBV6-7 with TRBJ2-3, with 11 bases fitting TRBD2. TRBV6-7 is labeled an ORF, and its function is uncertain. The CDR3 spans 17 residues. The V and J ends lost 6 bases and 1 base, in that order; junction bases with no gene match: 9. In DNA form, the CDR3 reads TGTGCCAGCAGGCAGAGGACTAGCGGGCCATGCACAGATACGCAGTATTTT. It is translated as CASRQRTSGPCTDTQYF.

This sequence joins TRBV7-8 and TRBJ1-1; no clear D gene. Trimming took off 4 bases at V and 0 bases at J, with 9 bases between the two ends. There are 14 residues in the CDR3. Germline CDR1 and CDR2: SGHVS and FQNEAQ. The CDR3 reads CASSSQGMNTEAFF. The CDR3 coding sequence is TGTGCCAGCAGCTCACAAGGTATGAACACTGAAGCTTTCTTT. The full variable domain, in which reference TRBV7-8 and TRBJ1-1 provide the parts outside the CDR3, is GAGVSQSPRYKVAKRGQDVALRCDPISGHVSLFWYQQALGQGPEFLTYFQNEAQLDKSGLPSDRFFAERPEGSVSTLKIQRTQQEDSAVYLCASSSQGMNTEAFFGQGTRLTVV.

This clone has only one observation. The chain couples TRBV6-1 to TRBJ1-1; D might be TRBD1 (5 bases). The CDR3 is 15 amino acids. With 5 bases removed from V and 0 bases from J, the gap between germline ends came to 13 bases. The germline V gene encodes CDR1 MNHNS and CDR2 SASEGT. CDR3 protein: CASSQDGGMNTEAFF. The DNA of the CDR3 is TGTGCCAGCAGTCAAGACGGGGGGATGAACACTGAAGCTTTCTTT.

The chain employs TRBV19 and TRBJ1-1, with D unclear. Germline V lookup: CDR1 LNHDA, CDR2 SQIVND (reference sequence). CDR3 length: 14 residues. V was clipped by 6 bases and J by 4 bases, with 15 bases between them. Here the CDR3 DNA reads TGTGCCAGTAGACCTGACCCGACCGGCACTGAAGCTTTCTTT. Its translation: CASRPDPTGTEAFF.

CDR3 DNA: TGTGCCTGGAGCGGACGTTACACCGGGGAGCTGTTTTTT. This sequence encodes CAWSGRYTGELFF. The chain carries TRBV30 and TRBJ2-2, with unresolved D. The germline gives CDR1 GTSNPN, CDR2 SVGIG (reference sequence). This CDR3 has 13 residues. V dropped 3 bases and J dropped 3 bases, with 8 bases sitting between them.

The chain recombines TRBV18 with TRBJ2-5, with D maybe TRBD1 (6 bases). The V end lost 4 bases, the J end lost 5 bases, and 11 bases lay between the germline ends. There are 13 residues in the CDR3. Germline CDR1 is KGHSH and CDR2 is LQKENI. The CDR3 DNA reads as TGTGCCAGCTCACTCGTCGGACAGGAGACCCAGTACTTC. As protein: CASSLVGQETQYF.

The chain combines TRBV7-6 with TRBJ2-5; either TRBD1 or TRBD2 may supply D (5 bases each). Germline CDR1 SGHVS, CDR2 FNYEAQ. V was cut by 3 bases and J by 4 bases, with 12 bases left in between. The CDR3 sequence is 14 residues long. CDR3 sequence reads: CASSFLGERETQYF. Here the CDR3 DNA reads TGTGCCAGCAGCTTTTTGGGGGAGCGAGAGACCCAGTACTTC.

Points on this clone: A junction boundary mismatches the germline segment, possibly from a read error. This chain links TRBV7-7 with TRBJ2-3; weak D call: TRBD2 (6 bases). The germline CDR1 and CDR2 sequences are SSHAT and FNYEAQ (reference sequence). The CDR3 is 14 amino acids. The CDR3 region has the DNA TGTGCTAGCAGCTTGGAGGGAGTCACCGGTGCGCAGTATTTT. Amino acids: CASSLEGVTGAQYF.

V usage is TRBV5-4 and J usage is TRBJ2-3, with 15 nucleotides matching TRBD2. Germline V CDR1 and CDR2: SGHNT, YYREEE (reference sequence). This CDR3 has 16 residues. With 2 bases clipped from V and 6 bases from J, the junction kept 4 bases outside the gene matches. DNA of the CDR3: TGTGCCAGCAGCTTAGGGACTAGCGGGGGGAAGGATACGCAGTATTTT. Protein: CASSLGTSGGKDTQYF.

The CDR3 nucleotides read TGCGCCAGCAGCCCCGCCGGAACCAGCTCCATAAGTGAAGCTTTCTTT. Its protein is CASSPAGTSSISEAFF. The chain joins TRBV5-1 to TRBJ1-1, with D uncertain. The length of the CDR3 is 16 residues. V was shortened by 4 bases and J by 7 bases, with 23 bases between the two germline ends. CDR1 and CDR2 (germline): SGHRS, YFSETQ.

This clone occurred once. CDR3 sequence reads: CASSPPAGLAGGYEQYF. The CDR3 DNA follows: TGTGCCAGCAGCCCCCCCGCGGGACTAGCGGGGGGCTACGAGCAGTACTTC. V usage is TRBV5-4 and J usage is TRBJ2-7, with 15 bases lining up with TRBD2. V shed 4 bases, J shed 3 bases, and the junction held 8 bases outside the gene matches. Germline V gene data show CDR1 as SGHNT and CDR2 as YYREEE (reference sequence). This CDR3 is 17 amino acids long.

This clone came up once. The rearrangement uses TRBV18 and TRBJ2-2; D unresolved. The CDR3 runs to 11 residues. Trimming took 2 bases from V and 7 from J, leaving 2 bases between them. Germline CDR1 reads KGHSH; CDR2 reads LQKENI. The CDR3 DNA is TGTGCCAGCTCACCATACGGGGAGCTGTTTTTT. This encodes CASSPYGELFF.